This entry concerns a single TCR beta chain. As yet, its antigen is unknown. This CDR3 contains 18 residues. V lost 2 bases, J lost 4 bases, and 23 bases lay in between. Clones were sequenced by immunoSEQ multiplex PCR, and TCRdb holds only the in-frame ones, with some missing. The top ten hold about 4.6% of the sample, which has 40,000 to 50,000 clones, about nine tenths seen once. The data were taken from a study of resident and recirculating memory T cells in vitiligo. The wider study: Whole samples, not sorted cells, were homogenized and used for genomic DNA extraction.

Patients' lesions had not changed for the previous 6 months. Study observations and caveats: TCR sequences were not conserved across biopsy sites or patients. Clonality differed among vitiligo lesions, with no unique dominant clone.

Material: blood. This clonotype originated in a male donor with vitiligo. The chain combines TRBV23-1 with TRBJ1-1; D is possibly TRBD1 (6 bases). TRBV23-1 falls under the ORF class, with uncertain function. CDR3 in DNA: TGCGCCAGCAGTCAAAGTCACCCTTCGAGACAGGAGAGCACTGAAGCTTTCTTT. It specifies CASSQSHPSRQESTEAFF.